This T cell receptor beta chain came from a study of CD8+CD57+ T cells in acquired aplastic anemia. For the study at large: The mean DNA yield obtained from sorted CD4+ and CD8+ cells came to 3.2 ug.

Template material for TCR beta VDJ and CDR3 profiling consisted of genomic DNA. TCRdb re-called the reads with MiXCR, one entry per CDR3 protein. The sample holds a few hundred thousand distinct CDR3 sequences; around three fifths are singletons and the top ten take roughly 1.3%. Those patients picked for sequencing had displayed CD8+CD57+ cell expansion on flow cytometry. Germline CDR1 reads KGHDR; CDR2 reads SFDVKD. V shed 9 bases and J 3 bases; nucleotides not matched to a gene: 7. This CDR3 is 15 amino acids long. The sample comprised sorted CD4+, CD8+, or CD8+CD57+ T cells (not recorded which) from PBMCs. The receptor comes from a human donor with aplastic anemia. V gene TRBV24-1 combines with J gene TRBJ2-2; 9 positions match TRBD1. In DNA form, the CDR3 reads TGTGCCACCCGACCGGGACAGGGATACACCGGGGAGCTGTTTTTT. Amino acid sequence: CATRPGQGYTGELFF.